A single sample is the source of the 31 T cell receptor beta chains below, sequenced in a study of cytomegalovirus exposure and HLA in healthy donors. Use of 60 Vbeta and 13 Jbeta primers characterized the PCR. Clones were sequenced by immunoSEQ multiplex PCR, and TCRdb holds only the in-frame ones, with some missing. The table shows 100,000 to 150,000 clones, with about 80% occurring only once. The sample consisted of PBMCs. These receptors came from a female donor in good health and CMV-seropositive.

This CDR3 reads CASSFGLQETQYF. In DNA form, the CDR3 reads TGCGCCAGCAGCTTCGGTCTCCAAGAGACCCAGTACTTC. The chain combines TRBV5-1 with TRBJ2-5; D gene uncertain. The CDR3 sequence is 13 residues long. The germline CDR1 and CDR2 sequences are SGHRS and YFSETQ. The V end lost 2 bases, the J end lost 1 base, and 6 bases lay between the germline ends.

This clone was recorded a few times. The CDR3 is CSVENRGNYGYTF. CDR3 nucleotide sequence: TGCAGCGTTGAGAACAGGGGAAACTATGGCTACACCTTC. The rearrangement joins TRBV29-1 to TRBJ1-2, with TRBD1 matching over 7 bases. The CDR3 extends over 13 amino acids. Unmatched junction bases numbered 3, after V lost 3 bases and J lost 2 bases. CDR1 SQVTM and CDR2 ANQGSEA come from the germline V gene.

This chain joins TRBV5-4 and TRBJ2-3, with a weak D call TRBD2 (5 bases). The CDR3 loop spans 13 amino acids. Between the trimmed V and J ends, which lost 10 bases and 4 bases, there was a span of 16 bases. CDR1 is SGHNT, CDR2 YYREEE, per germline (reference sequence). The CDR3: CASTGSRADTQYF. The CDR3 nucleotides are TGTGCCTCCACGGGGAGCCGGGCAGATACGCAGTATTTT.

This clone was recorded a few times. J is TRBJ2-1 and V is TRBV7-2; TRBD2 agrees at 9 bases. This CDR3 contains 15 residues. V trimming: 5 bases; J trimming: 7 bases; junction bases outside the gene matches: 9. Per the germline V gene, CDR1 is SGHTA and CDR2 is FQGNSA. The CDR3 DNA reads TGTGCCAGCAGCGTCATGGGACTAGCCTCGAATGAGCAGTTCTTC. Translated, it gives CASSVMGLASNEQFF.

The rearrangement uses TRBV27 and TRBJ2-3; 8 nucleotides agree with TRBD1. There are 17 residues in the CDR3. Trimming removed 5 bases from V and 4 bases from J; junction bases left unmatched: 14. The germline gives CDR1 MNHEY, CDR2 SMNVEV (reference sequence). The DNA for the CDR3 is TGTGCCAGCAGTCCCCGTCCGACAGGGGTATTCGCAGATACGCAGTATTTT. It translates to CASSPRPTGVFADTQYF.

The chain carries TRBV27 and TRBJ1-4; 11 positions match TRBD1. The germline V gene encodes CDR1 MNHEY and CDR2 SMNVEV (reference sequence). CDR3 length: 17 amino acids. The V segment lost 4 bases and the J segment 6 bases; nucleotides outside the gene matches: 10. CDR3: CASSSSRDRGSYEKLFF. In DNA form, the CDR3 reads TGTGCCAGCAGTTCGTCCCGGGACAGGGGGAGTTATGAAAAACTGTTTTTT.

V usage is TRBV18 and J usage is TRBJ1-1; 7 bases match TRBD1. The CDR3 is made up of 15 amino acids. Trimming removed 4 bases from V and 1 base from J; junction bases left unmatched: 6. Germline CDR1 KGHSH, CDR2 LQKENI. The CDR3 DNA reads TGTGCCAGCTCACTAGGGGCAGGGGGGAACACTGAAGCTTTCTTT. Its translation is CASSLGAGGNTEAFF.

The V and J genes are TRBV5-1 and TRBJ2-7; D perhaps matches TRBD2 (6 bases). Germline CDR1 SGHRS, CDR2 YFSETQ. V lost 1 base and J 0 bases, leaving 11 bases between the germline ends. The CDR3 sequence is 15 residues long. The CDR3 region is CASSLMGLSSYEQYF. The CDR3, as DNA: TGCGCCAGCAGCTTGATGGGACTTAGCTCCTACGAGCAGTACTTC.

The chain combines TRBV2 with TRBJ1-5; TRBD1 might be the D (5 bases). The V and J ends lost 4 bases and 1 base respectively, with 11 bases between them. Germline CDR1 is SNHLY and CDR2 is FYNNEI. The CDR3 spans 15 residues. The CDR3: CASSVQGLSNQPQHF. CDR3 DNA: TGTGCCAGCAGTGTTCAGGGTTTAAGCAATCAGCCCCAGCATTTT.

The genes are TRBV29-1 and TRBJ2-5; no clear D. The DNA matches TRBJ2-7 better at its end, which makes the J call doubtful. From germline, CDR1 is SQVTM and CDR2 ANQGSEA. The CDR3 sequence is 11 residues long. The DNA for the CDR3 is TGCAGCGTTGCCAGGTCCTACGAGCAGTACTTC. The encoded protein is CSVARSYEQYF.

V is TRBV19 and J is TRBJ2-7; D may be TRBD2 (6 bases). Between the trimmed V and J ends, which lost 3 bases and 5 bases, there was a span of 17 bases. This CDR3 region has 15 residues. Germline V gives CDR1 LNHDA, CDR2 SQIVND (reference sequence). The CDR3 region is CASSISGQMSNEQYF. Written as DNA, the CDR3 is TGTGCCAGTAGTATTAGCGGACAAATGAGCAACGAGCAGTACTTC. The variable domain in full, with the rest retrieved from reference TRBV19 and TRBJ2-7, is DGGITQSPKYLFRKEGQNVTLSCEQNLNHDAMYWYRQDPGQGLRLIYYSQIVNDFQKGDIAEGYSVSREKKESFPLTVTSAQKNPTAFYLCASSISGQMSNEQYFGPGTRLTVT.

This clone was counted between two and nine times. The J gene is TRBJ2-2, the V gene TRBV7-3, with a tentative D call TRBD2 (7 bases). CDR1 and CDR2 (germline): SGHTA, FQGTGA. The V end was cut by 5 bases, the J end by 9 bases, with 10 bases between. This CDR3 has 12 residues. CDR3 in DNA: TGTGCCAGCAGCACCGGGGGGCGGGAGCTGTTTTTT. As protein: CASSTGGRELFF.

This clone showed up just a few times. J is TRBJ1-1 and V is TRBV5-1, with D uncertain. The V end was cut by 0 bases, the J end by 1 base, with 10 bases between. The CDR3 extends over 15 amino acids. The germline CDR1 and CDR2 sequences are SGHRS and YFSETQ. CDR3 sequence reads: CASSLGGPWNTEAFF. DNA of the CDR3: TGCGCCAGCAGCTTGGGAGGCCCTTGGAACACTGAAGCTTTCTTT.

The chain combines TRBV7-2 with TRBJ1-5; 7 positions match TRBD1. The trim removed 6 bases at V and 3 bases at J, leaving 5 bases unmatched. Per the germline V gene, CDR1 is SGHTA and CDR2 is FQGNSA. The CDR3 has 14 residues. The CDR3 region has the DNA TGTGCCAGCAGTCGGACAGGACTCAATCAGCCCCAGCATTTT. Amino acids: CASSRTGLNQPQHF.

The chain employs TRBV6-5 and TRBJ1-5; a weak D match, TRBD1 (5 bases). The V and J ends lost 6 bases and 3 bases respectively, with 12 bases between them. The CDR3 loop spans 14 amino acids. CDR1 and CDR2 (germline): MNHEY, SVGAGI. The CDR3 DNA follows: TGTGCCAGCAGGCACGACAGACCCAATCAGCCCCAGCATTTT. Its protein product is CASRHDRPNQPQHF.

V gene TRBV2 combines with J gene TRBJ2-6; weak D call: TRBD1 (6 bases). V shed 8 bases and J shed 0 bases, with 11 bases lying between them. The CDR3 loop spans 15 amino acids. Germline V gives CDR1 SNHLY, CDR2 FYNNEI. The CDR3 coding sequence is TGTGCCAGCCTTGGACAGAACTCTGGGGCCAACGTCCTGACTTTC. This translates into CASLGQNSGANVLTF.

V gene TRBV5-1 combines with J gene TRBJ2-3, with 7 bases matching TRBD1. The CDR3 covers 17 residues. V shed 4 bases and J 1 base; nucleotides not matched to a gene: 12. Per germline, CDR1 SGHRS and CDR2 YFSETQ. This CDR3 is CASSLQGGQVGTDTQYF. The CDR3 nucleotides are TGCGCCAGCAGCCTGCAAGGGGGCCAGGTCGGCACAGATACGCAGTATTTT.

The chain uses TRBV18 and TRBJ1-1, with TRBD1 matching over 10 bases. The CDR3 consists of 17 residues. CDR1 is KGHSH and CDR2 is LQKENI in the germline V gene. The J segment lost 0 bases and the V segment lost 2 bases, leaving 6 bases of the junction unmatched. CDR3 coding DNA: TGTGCCAGCTCACCAGGCGGGACAGGGGCCTTGAACACTGAAGCTTTCTTT. Translation: CASSPGGTGALNTEAFF.

The J gene is TRBJ2-7, the V gene TRBV29-1; 7 bases are shared with TRBD1. This CDR3 region has 13 residues. V trimming: 6 bases; J trimming: 1 base; junction bases outside the gene matches: 6. Germline CDR1 and CDR2: SQVTM and ANQGSEA. In DNA, the CDR3 is TGCAGCGTGGGGCACAGGGGATCCTACGAGCAGTACTTC. Its translation is CSVGHRGSYEQYF.

This chain links TRBV19 with TRBJ1-5; a weak D match, TRBD1 (5 bases). Trimming pared 3 bases from V and 1 base from J, leaving 10 bases between. The germline CDR1 and CDR2 sequences are LNHDA and SQIVND (reference sequence). This CDR3 is built from 15 residues. The CDR3 spells CASSMTVQSNQPQHF. Written as DNA, the CDR3 is TGTGCCAGTAGTATGACAGTTCAGAGCAATCAGCCCCAGCATTTT. Full variable domain (outside the CDR3, taken from reference TRBV19 and TRBJ1-5): DGGITQSPKYLFRKEGQNVTLSCEQNLNHDAMYWYRQDPGQGLRLIYYSQIVNDFQKGDIAEGYSVSREKKESFPLTVTSAQKNPTAFYLCASSMTVQSNQPQHFGDGTRLSIL.

This clone was detected only a few times. This chain connects TRBV19 to TRBJ1-2; possibly TRBD1 for D (5 bases). The V gene lost 3 bases and the J gene lost 3 bases, with 17 bases spanning the gap. Per the germline V gene, CDR1 is LNHDA and CDR2 is SQIVND (reference sequence). The CDR3 covers 16 residues. CDR3 loop: CASSIGVGRADYGYTF. CDR3 coding DNA: TGTGCCAGTAGTATTGGGGTGGGCAGGGCCGACTATGGCTACACCTTC. Combining the CDR3 with reference TRBV19 and TRBJ1-2 gives the whole variable domain DGGITQSPKYLFRKEGQNVTLSCEQNLNHDAMYWYRQDPGQGLRLIYYSQIVNDFQKGDIAEGYSVSREKKESFPLTVTSAQKNPTAFYLCASSIGVGRADYGYTFGSGTRLTVV.

The chain carries TRBV15 and TRBJ2-5, with 11 bases that match TRBD2. J was trimmed by 4 bases and V by 4 bases; bases with no gene match: 2. In germline, CDR1 is LNHNV, CDR2 YYDKDF (reference sequence). CDR3 size: 14 residues. The CDR3 protein is CATSTLAGAETQYF. DNA for the CDR3: TGTGCCACCAGCACACTAGCGGGGGCAGAGACCCAGTACTTC.

This clone was picked up a small number of times. The chain recombines TRBV19 with TRBJ1-6; D is possibly TRBD1 (5 bases). V gave up 1 base and J gave up 9 bases, with 10 bases separating them. The CDR3 is 14 residues long. From germline, CDR1 is LNHDA and CDR2 SQIVND (reference sequence). CDR3 nucleotides: TGTGCCAGTAGTATAGTAGGGGCGCGTTCACCCCTCCACTTT. Amino acids: CASSIVGARSPLHF.

The rearrangement joins TRBV4-3 to TRBJ2-3; 9 bases match TRBD2. The V and J ends lost 0 bases and 4 bases, in that order; junction bases with no gene match: 2. The CDR3 contains 15 residues. Per germline, CDR1 LGHNA and CDR2 YSLEER. CDR3 DNA sequence: TGCGCCAGCAGCCAAGATAGACTAGCGGCAGATACGCAGTATTTT. Its protein is CASSQDRLAADTQYF.

This clone was picked up one time. The V and J genes are TRBV28 and TRBJ1-5; D is unresolved. Germline values: CDR1 MDHEN, CDR2 SYDVKM. Trimming pared 3 bases from V and 9 bases from J, leaving 9 bases between. The length of the CDR3 is 12 residues. CDR3 sequence (DNA): TGTGCCAGCAGTTTCTTAATCGGGCCCCAGCATTTT. Encoded protein: CASSFLIGPQHF.

This clone was recorded only once. A read error may produce the germline difference seen at one junction end. The chain joins TRBV7-3 to TRBJ1-1; D not certain. CDR1 SGHTA and CDR2 FQGTGA come from the germline V gene. The CDR3 covers 13 residues. The DNA for the CDR3 is TGTACCAGCAGCTTAGCGATCAACACTGAAGCTTTCTTT. Protein: CTSSLAINTEAFF.

The chain joins TRBV2 to TRBJ2-7, with 8 bases aligning to TRBD1. Germline CDR1 is SNHLY and CDR2 is FYNNEI. This CDR3 has 14 amino acids. After removal of 4 bases from V and 6 bases from J, the junction contained 8 bases not matched to a gene. The CDR3 protein is CASSGVAGGLEQYF. The DNA for the CDR3 is TGTGCCAGCAGTGGTGTGGCAGGGGGCCTCGAGCAGTACTTC.

The chain uses TRBV27 and TRBJ2-5; D is ambiguous. Germline V gene sequence: CDR1 MNHEY, CDR2 SMNVEV (reference sequence). V was trimmed by 5 bases and J by 9 bases, leaving 19 bases between them. CDR3 size: 14 residues. The CDR3 loop is CASSTKTSSRAQYF. As DNA, the CDR3 is TGTGCCAGCAGTACGAAGACCTCCTCTCGGGCCCAGTACTTC.

Only a few counts were recorded for this clone. The V gene is TRBV5-1, the J gene TRBJ1-3; D is ambiguous. The length of the CDR3 is 13 residues. Germline V gene data show CDR1 as SGHRS and CDR2 as YFSETQ. V lost 7 bases, J lost 5 bases, and 13 bases lay in between. Here the CDR3 DNA reads TGCGCCAGCCGGCGGGCGGAGCGAAACACCATATATTTT. It codes for CASRRAERNTIYF.

This rearrangement joins TRBV6-5 to TRBJ2-2, with 9 nucleotides matching TRBD1. The junction had 6 bases not matched to a gene; V was cut back by 6 bases and J by 4 bases. The germline CDR1 and CDR2 sequences are MNHEY and SVGAGI. This CDR3 spans 15 amino acids. The CDR3 sequence is CASRGGQGSTGELFF. The CDR3 bases are TGTGCCAGCAGAGGGGGACAGGGAAGCACCGGGGAGCTGTTTTTT.

This chain links TRBV29-1 with TRBJ1-1; D is perhaps TRBD1 (5 bases). CDR1 is SQVTM, CDR2 ANQGSEA, per germline. The V and J ends lost 4 bases and 7 bases respectively, with 13 bases between them. The length of the CDR3 is 12 residues. The CDR3 DNA sequence: TGCAGCGTTGCAGGGTACGAACGTGAAGCTTTCTTT. It is translated as CSVAGYEREAFF.